The 20 T cell receptor beta chains listed next were all sequenced from one sample in a study of identical twins. TCRdb recomputed calls from the 5' RACE reads with MiXCR, one row per CDR3 protein. The table has 750,000 to 950,000 distinct CDR3 sequences, more than 9% seen once; the top ten hold 1.5% to 2%. These data also formed part of another study, on yellow fever vaccine responses in identical twins.

The sequenced sample was PBMCs. These TCRs come from a woman aged 18 to 35 in good health.

This clonotype came up a few times. The J gene is TRBJ2-1, the V gene TRBV20-1; 14 positions match TRBD2. There are 17 residues in the CDR3. The germline V gene has CDR1 DFQATT and CDR2 SNEGSKA (reference sequence). Unmatched junction bases numbered 6, after V lost 5 bases and J lost 0 bases. The CDR3 region is CSAPRTSGGSSYNEQFF. The DNA of the CDR3 is TGCAGTGCTCCCCGGACTAGCGGGGGGAGCTCCTACAATGAGCAGTTCTTC.

This clonotype showed up just a few times. CDR3 in DNA: TGTGCCAGCAGTGGGGGGGCTCGGAGCTCCTACGAGCAGTACTTC. Its protein product is CASSGGARSSYEQYF. The rearrangement links TRBV2 to TRBJ2-7; tentatively, D is TRBD1 or TRBD2 (6 bases each). The CDR3 has 15 residues. CDR1 and CDR2 (germline): SNHLY, FYNNEI. Trimming removed 4 bases at V and 0 bases at J, with 13 bases between.

The J gene is TRBJ2-3, the V gene TRBV7-9; D unclear. Germline V gives CDR1 SEHNR, CDR2 FQNEAQ (reference sequence). The CDR3 covers 14 residues. V was clipped by 5 bases and J by 0 bases, with 9 bases between them. CDR3 protein: CASSTTDSTDTQYF. The CDR3 coding sequence is TGTGCCAGCAGCACCACGGATAGCACAGATACGCAGTATTTT.

This chain uses TRBV10-3 with TRBJ2-1; 9 bases map to TRBD1. The V gene end was trimmed by 10 bases and the J gene end by 6 bases; junction bases not matched to a gene: 13. CDR3 length: 15 residues. Germline loops: CDR1 ENHRY, CDR2 SYGVKD. The CDR3 spells CATNHQDRGSNEQFF. The CDR3 nucleotides are TGTGCCACCAACCACCAGGACAGGGGCTCCAATGAGCAGTTCTTC.

This clonotype was observed a few times. This chain's CDR3 is CSVEDPGETQYF. Written as DNA, the CDR3 is TGCAGCGTTGAAGATCCAGGGGAGACCCAGTACTTC. This chain joins TRBV29-1 and TRBJ2-5; D may be TRBD1 (5 bases). Germline CDR1 reads SQVTM; CDR2 reads ANQGSEA. The ends were cut back, 0 bases at V and 5 bases at J, with 7 bases in the middle. The CDR3 is 12 amino acids.

The rearrangement joins TRBV24-1 to TRBJ2-2, with 7 positions matching TRBD2. CDR3 length equals 18 residues. V gave up 5 bases and J gave up 0 bases; unmatched junction bases: 11. Germline-derived CDR1 and CDR2 are KGHDR and SFDVKD. CDR3 in amino acids: CATSGVFREASNTGELFF. Written as DNA, the CDR3 is TGTGCCACCAGTGGGGTTTTCCGGGAGGCCTCGAACACCGGGGAGCTGTTTTTT.

V usage is TRBV7-9 and J usage is TRBJ2-7, with D maybe TRBD1 (6 bases). Germline V gives CDR1 SEHNR, CDR2 FQNEAQ (reference sequence). V lost 4 bases and J 3 bases, leaving 16 bases between the germline ends. The CDR3 has 15 amino acids. The CDR3 coding sequence is TGTGCCAGCAGCTCCGAATGGACAGAGAACTACGAGCAGTACGTC. Residues: CASSSEWTENYEQYV.

This clonotype was detected a few times. The chain recombines TRBV20-1 with TRBJ2-2, with D tentatively TRBD2 (5 bases). The CDR3 is made up of 13 amino acids. In germline, CDR1 is DFQATT, CDR2 SNEGSKA (reference sequence). The V end lost 5 bases, the J end lost 4 bases, and 11 bases lay between the germline ends. CDR3 protein: CSAEAAGTGELFF. The CDR3 bases are TGCAGTGCTGAGGCCGCGGGCACCGGGGAGCTGTTTTTT.

This clonotype was detected ten times or more. The junction shows a germline mismatch at one end, possibly a read error. The chain employs TRBV15 and TRBJ1-2, with D unclear. The CDR3 is 14 residues long. The germline gives CDR1 LNHNV, CDR2 YYDKDF (reference sequence). In DNA form, the CDR3 reads TGTGCCACCTGCAGAGATCGTCAGGAATGCGGCTACACCTTC. Amino acids: CATCRDRQECGYTF.

The chain couples TRBV9 to TRBJ2-3, with D possibly matching TRBD2 (6 bases). The germline CDR1 and CDR2 sequences are SGDLS and YYNGEE. This CDR3 has 15 amino acids. With 3 bases removed from V and 2 bases from J, the gap between germline ends came to 13 bases. CDR3 in DNA: TGTGCCAGCAGCGGGACTATCGATACCACAGATACGCAGTATTTT. This encodes CASSGTIDTTDTQYF.

The gene calls are TRBV5-1 and TRBJ2-1, with 12 bases matching TRBD2. In germline, CDR1 is SGHRS, CDR2 YFSETQ. Losses at the gene ends were 4 bases for V and 9 bases for J; bases not matched to a gene: 8. The CDR3 is 15 amino acids. As DNA, the CDR3 is TGCGCCAGCAGCCACGGACTAGCGGGATATAGTGAGCAGTTCTTC. Its protein product is CASSHGLAGYSEQFF. Filled out from reference TRBV5-1 and TRBJ2-1, the complete variable domain reads KAGVTQTPRYLIKTRGQQVTLSCSPISGHRSVSWYQQTPGQGLQFLFEYFSETQRNKGNFPGRFSGRQFSNSRSEMNVSTLELGDSALYLCASSHGLAGYSEQFFGPGTRLTVL.

The chain recombines TRBV20-1 with TRBJ1-4; 7 bases map to TRBD1. V lost 4 bases and J lost 8; bases outside the gene matches: 10. Germline CDR1 and CDR2: DFQATT and SNEGSKA (reference sequence). The CDR3 consists of 14 residues. Here the CDR3 reads CSAIQRGRLEKLFF. The CDR3, as DNA: TGCAGTGCTATTCAGAGGGGGCGCTTGGAAAAACTGTTTTTT.

The V and J genes are TRBV20-1 and TRBJ2-1, with 8 bases matching TRBD2. The V gene's germline CDR1 is DFQATT and CDR2 SNEGSKA (reference sequence). The length of the CDR3 is 14 residues. Germline trimming cut 2 bases from V and 8 bases from J; bases unmatched to any gene: 8. CDR3 nucleotides: TGCAGTGCTAGAATCGGGGGGGCTGGTGATGAGCAGTTCTTC. Its protein is CSARIGGAGDEQFF.

The gene calls are TRBV6-5 and TRBJ2-1; possibly TRBD1 or TRBD2 for D (5 bases each). The CDR3 is made up of 14 amino acids. Germline V gene data show CDR1 as MNHEY and CDR2 as SVGAGI. V was cut by 2 bases and J by 7 bases, with 12 bases left in between. In DNA, the CDR3 is TGTGCCAGCAGTTACAGATGGGGGACGAATGAGCAGTTCTTC. Translated, it gives CASSYRWGTNEQFF.

This chain joins TRBV12-5 and TRBJ2-1; 10 bases are a match to TRBD1. The V gene's germline CDR1 is LGHNT and CDR2 FRNRAP. V shed 7 bases, J shed 4 bases, and the junction held 7 bases outside the gene matches. This CDR3 has 15 residues. Here the CDR3 reads CASAASGQGYNEQFF. The CDR3 nucleotides are TGTGCTAGTGCCGCCTCGGGACAGGGGTACAATGAGCAGTTCTTC. The complete variable domain, with remaining parts taken from reference TRBV12-5 and TRBJ2-1, reads DARVTQTPRHKVTEMGQEVTMRCQPILGHNTVFWYRQTMMQGLELLAYFRNRAPLDDSGMPKDRFSAEMPDATLATLKIQPSEPRDSAVYFCASAASGQGYNEQFFGPGTRLTVL.

This clonotype was counted ten times or more. The rearrangement joins TRBV24-1 to TRBJ1-5, with no clear D. Between the trimmed V and J ends, which lost 4 bases and 10 bases, there was a span of 10 bases. Germline CDR1 KGHDR, CDR2 SFDVKD. This CDR3 spans 12 amino acids. The CDR3: CATSEQTGPQHF. DNA for the CDR3: TGTGCCACCAGTGAGCAGACGGGACCCCAGCATTTT.

This clonotype was picked up a small number of times. The CDR3 loop reads CATSLSRGETGELFF. In DNA, the CDR3 is TGTGCCACCAGTCTATCGCGGGGTGAGACCGGGGAGCTGTTTTTT. V and J are TRBV24-1 and TRBJ2-2, with D possibly TRBD2 on 6 matching bases. V was shortened by 6 bases and J by 5 bases, with 15 bases between the two germline ends. The germline gives CDR1 KGHDR, CDR2 SFDVKD. The CDR3 is 15 amino acids.

This clonotype was picked up a small number of times. V usage is TRBV2 and J usage is TRBJ1-1, with 8 bases lining up with TRBD1. Germline values: CDR1 SNHLY, CDR2 FYNNEI. With V trimmed by 8 bases and J by 6 bases, 14 bases remained unmatched. The CDR3 consists of 15 residues. The CDR3 coding sequence is TGTGCCAGCTGTACCGAGGGGCAGGGGGCGGCTGAAGCTTTCTTT. Protein: CASCTEGQGAAEAFF.

This clonotype was observed at least ten times. The chain joins TRBV12-3 or TRBV12-4 to TRBJ1-2, with D unresolved. Between the trimmed V and J ends, which lost 5 bases and 0 bases, there was a span of 10 bases. CDR3 length equals 14 residues. For the CDR3, the DNA is TGTGCCAGCAGTACGTCAACAGCTAACTATGGCTACACCTTC. Its protein is CASSTSTANYGYTF.

The rearrangement uses TRBV6-1 and TRBJ2-1; 7 bases map to TRBD2. The CDR3 length is 15 residues. Germline CDR1 MNHNS, CDR2 SASEGT. V shed 6 bases, J shed 9 bases, and the junction held 14 bases outside the gene matches. CDR3 residues: CASSKGLYQAAEQFF. CDR3 in DNA: TGTGCCAGCAGCAAGGGACTATATCAAGCCGCTGAGCAGTTCTTC.